A selection of T cell receptor beta chains follows, all from one sample in a study of response to subunit inactivated influenza vaccine. TCRdb re-called the RT-PCR reads through MiXCR, storing one row per CDR3 protein. The data show roughly 710,000 distinct CDR3 sequences, 14% seen once. The sample consisted of PBMCs from blood, taken roughly 15 days before vaccination. The receptors stem from a man aged 45-60 years who received an inactivated influenza vaccine. Each CDR3 is given with its conserved first and last residue.

v_call cdr3_aa
TRBV5-1 CASSLFLVGTGPGDTQYF
TRBV4-2 CASSLDRFSYEQYF
TRBV21-1 CASSKIRDRPLEETQYF
TRBV20-1 CSARDFFQGNTEAFF
TRBV7-9 CASSLIPGVSTYEQYF
TRBV12-3/TRBV12-4 CASSLDWGTGPRAGELFF
TRBV20-1 CSARDPLGGSSYEQYF
TRBV10-3 CAIRPNTGELFF
TRBV29-1 CSVVGGNNYGYTF
TRBV7-2 CASSLRGGNGGEQFF
TRBV29-1 CSVEDGWREGPSTDTQYF
TRBV20-1 CSARIRGYEQYF
TRBV27 CASSSRPKTDTQYF
TRBV6-5 CASSYGLLPNYGYTF
TRBV20-1 CSARNLADPSNEQFF
TRBV6-2/TRBV6-3 CASSYSTGAQAFF
TRBV2 CASRTRGVGDTQYF
TRBV5-1 CASSLARTSGSYNEQFF
TRBV25-1 CASSWAGGPGEQYF
TRBV28 CASSLTGVLSPYEQYF
TRBV20-1 CSASRTSSTDTQYF
TRBV6-2/TRBV6-3 CASIFRQGNTEAFF
TRBV5-4 CASSLEPGTDTQYF
TRBV28 CASSWTGRNYGYTF
TRBV4-2 CASSQTGTGGSGANVLTF
TRBV19 CASRTMGRGTDTQYF
TRBV7-2 CASTGGAITGELFF
TRBV20-1 CSARLIQRASTDTQYF
TRBV18 CASSPRYDSYNEQFF
TRBV12-3/TRBV12-4 CASSLGGQYNSPLHF
TRBV4-3 CASSQDLQGAYEQYF
TRBV6-5 CASSYLNTGELFF